The entry below gives a single T cell receptor (beta chain) sequence along with its context. A junction end diverges from the germline sequence, so it may reflect a read error. The entry originates in a study of PD-L1 blockade in urothelial cancer. Study as a whole: Starting around 2014, patients were given atezolizumab (1,200 mg intravenously every 3 weeks). Males with bladder-origin urothelial cancer made up about 90% of the roughly 29 patients.

Regarding time point: pretreatment peripheral blood. Generated by immunoSEQ multiplex PCR, the TCRdb table keeps only in-frame clones and is missing some. The sample lists about 74,000 clones, roughly 90% occurring once. The material sequenced was PBMCs, taken around atezolizumab (anti-PD-L1) treatment. The source is a man aged 65-85 years with urothelial cancer.

The CDR3, as DNA: TGTGCCAACAGTTTCGTCGTATGGGGCGGGAACTACGAGCAGTACTTC. Its protein product is CANSFVVWGGNYEQYF. This chain uses TRBV28 with TRBJ2-7; a possible D gene is TRBD2 (6 bases). CDR1 and CDR2 from the germline V gene are MDHEN and SYDVKM. CDR3 length equals 16 residues. The whole variable domain, filled in from reference TRBV28 and TRBJ2-7, reads DVKVTQSSRYLVKRTGEKVFLECVQDMDHENMFWYRQDPGLGLRLIYFSYDVKMKEKGDIPEGYSVSREKKERFSLILESASTNQTSMYLCANSFVVWGGNYEQYFGPGTRLTVT.